This TCR beta chain stems from a study of shared clonotypes between healthy human individuals (dated by TCRdb to 2019 to 2021). With respect to the entire study: A couple of women and a few men aged 18 to 49 years were included in the cohort. The study deeply sequenced blood TCR repertoires of about five healthy adults to estimate repertoire size and the extent of clonotype sharing between individuals. To increase sequencing depth and limit assay-specific biases, TCR repertoire library preparation and sequencing were carried out by different laboratories using diverse techniques. Per donor, leukapheresis produced somewhere between about 0.94 and 8.9 billion PBMCs. Overall study results and their limits: The small number of donors limited the genetic and exposure-history diversity represented. Only blood was sampled, and tissue TCR repertoires likely differ from those in blood. Pairwise subsampling indicated that sequencing depth was expected to affect the degree of clonotype sharing among donors.

Donors were healthy HIV-negative adults with no recently reported acute infections or vaccinations. Every donor was a Caucasian adult living in Nashville, Tennessee, USA. For unsorted samples, approximately 84 million PBMCs were counted, and genomic DNA was extracted using the QIAamp DNA Blood Mini kit. After blood collection by leukapheresis, PBMCs were isolated using Ficoll-Histopaque density gradient centrifugation and then cryopreserved in the vapor phase of liquid nitrogen. On this clone: It has no known antigen specificity. Qualities for individual bases were not recorded, and no much larger clone is one base off.

Using the deep immunoSEQ assay, TCR CDR3 regions were amplified from genomic DNA by multiplex PCR. Extracted genomic DNA from each cell subset was spread evenly across all wells of several immunoSEQ 96-well plates, with each plate serving as a replicate. For unsorted PBMC, 250 to 300 ng of genomic DNA, equivalent to 25,000 to 35,000 T cell genomes, went into each replicate PCR. Genomic DNA from unsorted PBMC was sequenced over ten immunoSEQ deep assay plates. Purified libraries were measured with a Qubit 3.0 fluorometer, size-checked on a Bioanalyzer 2100, and measured again with the KAPA Library Quantification kit. Each immunoSEQ 96-well plate was sequenced on its own single-read 150-cycle Illumina NextSeq 550 flow cell. In the original analysis: Because only junctional sequences without quality scores were contained in the immunoSEQ output, filtering matching that applied to full-length reads could not be performed. Sequences were annotated with PyIR, a Python wrapper for IgBLAST v1.9, and V/J genes and CDR3 were assigned using IMGT germline references. Any read was removed if the V/J assignment was weak (E-value above 1e-6), the CDR3 was missing, or the read contained stop codons, out-of-frame junctions, or ambiguous translated residues. A V3J clonotype was defined by an identical inferred V gene, J gene, and CDR3 amino acid sequence. Percentage overlap between repertoires was computed as shared unique clonotypes divided by the size of the smaller repertoire. Repertoire richness was assessed with RTK rarefaction, the Chao1 estimator, and Recon v2.1 estimates of unobserved clonotypes. The immuneACCESS repertoire file appears here via TCRdb, limited to in-frame rearrangements. These files lack a portion of the clones; in checked studies, under half of the deficit traces to unresolved V genes, and the cause of the others is not known. D and trimming come from the DNA, and the V and J calls and clone size come from that table. The sample data list 490,000 or so clones, and roughly 85% of these were observed just once. Of the sample, about 12% is held by the ten largest clones.

Cut back by 0 bases and 0 bases, the V and J ends lie 12 bases apart. Reading the germline V gene (reference sequence) gives CDR1 LNHDA and CDR2 SQIVND. Including cysteine and phenylalanine, the CDR3 has 17 amino acids. This entry keeps only the CDR3 DNA: 51 bases, framed from base 1. The sample consisted of PBMCs. The chain is assembled from TRBV19 and TRBJ2-4; no D segment can be confidently identified. The source is a woman aged 40 to 50 in good health. Some clones in this sample may be carry-over from other donors' samples. The sequence in DNA is TGTGCCAGTAGTATAGACCTACTGGGTGTAGCCAAAAACATTCAGTACTTC. It codes for CASSIDLLGVAKNIQYF.